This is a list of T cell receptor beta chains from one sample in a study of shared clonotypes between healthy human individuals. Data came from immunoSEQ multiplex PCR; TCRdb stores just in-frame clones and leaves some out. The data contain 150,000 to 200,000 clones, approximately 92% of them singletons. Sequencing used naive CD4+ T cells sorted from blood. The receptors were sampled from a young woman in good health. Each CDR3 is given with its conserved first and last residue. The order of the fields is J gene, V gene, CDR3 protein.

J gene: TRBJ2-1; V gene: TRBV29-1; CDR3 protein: CSVASGEQFF
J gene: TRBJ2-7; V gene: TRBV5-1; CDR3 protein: CASSLLAGGSYEQYF
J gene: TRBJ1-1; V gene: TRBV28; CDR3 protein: CASRGRVAFF
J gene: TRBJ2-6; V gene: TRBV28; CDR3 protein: CASSSQGPGANVLTF
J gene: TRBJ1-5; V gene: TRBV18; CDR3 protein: CASSQEDRGPLWHF
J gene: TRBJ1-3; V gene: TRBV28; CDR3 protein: CASSGQPSGNTIYF
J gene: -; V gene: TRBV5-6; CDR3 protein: CASSPRDRGIEQYF
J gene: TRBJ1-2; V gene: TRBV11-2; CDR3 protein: CASSRDRAVIEVTF
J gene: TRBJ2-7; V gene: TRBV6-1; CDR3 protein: CASSEGGQGPYF
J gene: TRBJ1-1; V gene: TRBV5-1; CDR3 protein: CASSLVATPYEAFF
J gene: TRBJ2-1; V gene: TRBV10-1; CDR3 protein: CASSEAGSSYNEQFF
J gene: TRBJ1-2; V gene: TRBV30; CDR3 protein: CAWSLGNYGYTF
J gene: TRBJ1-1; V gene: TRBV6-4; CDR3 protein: CASSDAGSLNTEAFF
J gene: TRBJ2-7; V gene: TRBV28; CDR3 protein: CASRTLSGQGAYEQYF
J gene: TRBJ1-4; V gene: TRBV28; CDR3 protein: CASRIQGAGEKLFF
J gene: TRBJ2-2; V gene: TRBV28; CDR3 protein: CASSLFGGYTGELFF
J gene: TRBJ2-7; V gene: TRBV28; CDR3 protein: CASSFTRGMEQYF
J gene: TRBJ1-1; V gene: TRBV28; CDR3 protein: CASSFWQGISANTEAFF